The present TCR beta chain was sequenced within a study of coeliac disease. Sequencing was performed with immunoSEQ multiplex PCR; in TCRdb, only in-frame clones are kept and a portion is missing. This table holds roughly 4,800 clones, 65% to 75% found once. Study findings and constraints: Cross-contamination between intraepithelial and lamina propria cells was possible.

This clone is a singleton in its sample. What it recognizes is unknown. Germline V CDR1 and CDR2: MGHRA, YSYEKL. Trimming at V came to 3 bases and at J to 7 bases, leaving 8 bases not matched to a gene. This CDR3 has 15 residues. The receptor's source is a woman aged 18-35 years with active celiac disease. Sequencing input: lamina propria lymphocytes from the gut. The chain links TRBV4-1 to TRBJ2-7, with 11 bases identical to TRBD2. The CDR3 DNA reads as TGCGCCAGCAGCCACTTAGCGGGAGGGCCTCAGGAGCAGTACTTC. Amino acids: CASSHLAGGPQEQYF.